Each of the 23 T cell receptor beta chains below was sequenced from the same sample in a study of metastatic and nonmetastatic thyroid tumors. There were no patients who had received any treatment before thyroid surgery. TCRdb reanalyzed the PCR reads with MiXCR. The repertoire holds tens of thousands of clones, with 20% as singletons. Sequencing was performed on blood. The source is a female donor with papillary thyroid cancer or a benign thyroid nodule (not recorded which). Some clones in this sample may be carry-over from other donors' samples.

This clone was seen many times. The chain joins TRBV28 to TRBJ2-7; TRBD2 aligns across 10 bases. The trim removed 3 bases at V and 5 bases at J, leaving 10 bases unmatched. The CDR3 is made up of 16 amino acids. Germline assignment: CDR1 MDHEN and CDR2 SYDVKM. CDR3 DNA: TGTGCCAGCAGTTTGACCGACCTAGCGGGAGTAAACGAGCAGTACTTC. This gives the protein CASSLTDLAGVNEQYF.

The V call is TRBV6-2 or TRBV6-3, the J call TRBJ2-7; D might be TRBD1 (6 bases). Trimming removed 6 bases from V and 0 bases from J, with 18 bases in between. Germline assignment: CDR1 MNHEY and CDR2 SVGEGT. This CDR3 has 16 residues. In DNA form, the CDR3 reads TGTGCCAGCAGAGGCGAAAGGGACATTAGCTCCTACGAGCAGTACTTC. The encoded protein is CASRGERDISSYEQYF.

This clone was counted many times. The V call is TRBV20-1, the J call TRBJ1-2, with a weak D call TRBD1 (5 bases). CDR1 is DFQATT and CDR2 is SNEGSKA in the germline V gene (reference sequence). The CDR3 covers 13 residues. Trimming took off 5 bases at V and 4 bases at J, with 14 bases between the two ends. For the CDR3, the DNA is TGCAGTGCTTCCAGACAGACCAGCTATGGCTACACCTTC. Translated: CSASRQTSYGYTF.

The chain couples TRBV7-3 to TRBJ2-3; D gene uncertain. Germline V gives CDR1 SGHTA, CDR2 FQGTGA. The CDR3 has 12 amino acids. Deletions cut 1 base from V and 7 bases from J, with 6 bases between. The CDR3 DNA follows: TGTGCCAGCAGCTTAATGGGGTATACGCAGTATTTT. Encoded protein: CASSLMGYTQYF.

This clone appeared a few times. The rearrangement links TRBV30 to TRBJ2-7; TRBD1 matches 7 bases. The CDR3 has 12 residues. V lost 3 bases and J lost 5; bases outside the gene matches: 4. Germline V gene sequence: CDR1 GTSNPN, CDR2 SVGIG (reference sequence). The CDR3 reads CAWRQGPNEQYF. In nucleotides, the CDR3 is TGTGCCTGGAGACAGGGGCCCAACGAGCAGTACTTC.

There are many counts of this clone. This sequence joins TRBV18 and TRBJ2-7; 7 bases are shared with TRBD2. In germline, CDR1 is KGHSH, CDR2 LQKENI. CDR3 length: 15 residues. Trimming at V came to 3 bases and at J to 2 bases, leaving 7 bases not matched to a gene. The CDR3 spells CASSPEQAGAYEQYF. The CDR3 DNA reads TGTGCCAGCTCACCGGAACAGGCGGGAGCCTACGAGCAGTACTTC.

The chain recombines TRBV27 with TRBJ2-3, with unresolved D. This CDR3 is built from 16 residues. Trimming removed 5 bases at V and 3 bases at J, with 18 bases between. CDR1 is MNHEY and CDR2 is SMNVEV in the germline V gene (reference sequence). The CDR3 loop is CASSPTIGHRTDTQYF. DNA of the CDR3: TGTGCCAGCAGTCCTACTATCGGGCATAGGACAGATACGCAGTATTTT.

This clone has only a few counts. The J gene is TRBJ1-5, the V gene TRBV18; D gene unclear. From germline, CDR1 is KGHSH and CDR2 LQKENI. This CDR3 comprises 13 residues. The ends were cut back, 6 bases at V and 5 bases at J, with 11 bases in the middle. CDR3 in amino acids: CASSLGRDQPQHF. The CDR3 DNA follows: TGTGCCAGCTCCCTAGGACGGGATCAGCCCCAGCATTTT.

This clone was found a few times. The rearrangement joins TRBV6-5 to TRBJ1-6, with D possibly TRBD1 on 5 matching bases. CDR3 size: 18 residues. V was shortened by 0 bases and J by 0 bases, with 12 bases between the two germline ends. Per germline, CDR1 MNHEY and CDR2 SVGAGI. This chain's CDR3 is CASSYSLAGSSYNSPLHF. DNA of the CDR3: TGTGCCAGCAGTTACTCATTGGCAGGGAGCTCCTATAATTCACCCCTCCACTTT.

The V call is TRBV2, the J call TRBJ1-6; D gene unclear. Germline V gene data show CDR1 as SNHLY and CDR2 as FYNNEI. The CDR3 length is 13 residues. With 4 bases removed from V and 7 bases from J, the gap between germline ends came to 8 bases. The CDR3 protein is CASSVTINSPLHF. DNA of the CDR3: TGTGCCAGCAGTGTGACTATAAATTCACCCCTCCACTTT.

In this sample, this clone turned up many times. The chain uses TRBV30 and TRBJ2-1, with D perhaps being TRBD1 or TRBD2 (6 bases each). This CDR3 has 14 amino acids. Trimming stripped 5 bases from V and 9 bases from J, with 20 bases between. The germline CDR1 and CDR2 sequences are GTSNPN and SVGIG (reference sequence). DNA of the CDR3: TGTGCCTGGGCCCCCCTCTTTGGGGGGCTTGAGCAGTTCTTC. Encoded protein: CAWAPLFGGLEQFF.

This clone showed up just a few times. The chain couples TRBV20-1 to TRBJ2-3; 13 nucleotides agree with TRBD2. There are 15 residues in the CDR3. Trimming cost V 4 bases and J 5 bases; bases outside gene matches: 6. The germline V gene encodes CDR1 DFQATT and CDR2 SNEGSKA (reference sequence). The CDR3 DNA follows: TGCAGTGCTACAACTAGCGGGGGGGCCGGAGATACGCAGTATTTT. It is translated as CSATTSGGAGDTQYF.

As regards this clone: This may be a read error, as it is one base from a much larger clone. The chain couples TRBV5-6 to TRBJ1-1; D ambiguous. CDR1 is SGHDT and CDR2 is YYEEEE in the germline V gene. The CDR3 is 14 residues long. CDR3 in DNA: TGTACCAGCAGCTTGTTTGGAGTAAACACTGAAGCTTTCTTT. Translating it yields CTSSLFGVNTEAFF.

In its sample, this clone was seen many times. Other nucleotide sequences in the sample specify the same CDR3. The chain joins TRBV19 to TRBJ2-7; D not resolved. The CDR3 loop spans 15 amino acids. The V end lost 5 bases, the J end lost 4 bases, and 18 bases lay between the germline ends. Germline V gene lookup returns CDR1 LNHDA and CDR2 SQIVND (reference sequence). CDR3 DNA: TGTGCCAGTAGTCCAACGGCGAGCAAACATTACGAGCAGTACTTC. Translating gives CASSPTASKHYEQYF.

This chain joins TRBV7-3 and TRBJ2-6; D gene ambiguous. Germline CDR1 and CDR2: SGHTA and FQGTGA. The V end was cut by 6 bases, the J end by 4 bases, with 16 bases between. The CDR3 has 16 amino acids. The CDR3 nucleotides read TGTGCCAGCAGTGAAACTTCAACCCCCGGGGCCAACGTCCTGACTTTC. This codes for CASSETSTPGANVLTF. Full variable domain (remainder filled in from reference TRBV7-3 and TRBJ2-6): GAGVSQTPSNKVTEKGKYVELRCDPISGHTALYWYRQSLGQGPEFLIYFQGTGAADDSGLPNDRFFAVRPEGSVSTLKIQRTERGDSAVYLCASSETSTPGANVLTFGAGSRLTVL.

This clone showed up just a few times. V gene TRBV20-1 combines with J gene TRBJ2-3, with D uncertain. The CDR3 extends over 15 amino acids. V was cut by 0 bases and J by 2 bases, with 12 bases left in between. CDR1 DFQATT and CDR2 SNEGSKA come from the germline V gene (reference sequence). This CDR3 is CSARDARQATDTQYF. Here the CDR3 DNA reads TGCAGTGCTAGAGATGCGAGACAAGCCACAGATACGCAGTATTTT.

There are many counts of this clone. V and J are TRBV20-1 and TRBJ2-3; TRBD1 or TRBD2 may be the D gene (6 bases each). The CDR3 sequence is 14 residues long. Per the germline V gene, CDR1 is DFQATT and CDR2 is SNEGSKA (reference sequence). The V end lost 6 bases, the J end lost 1 base, and 14 bases lay between the germline ends. Here the CDR3 DNA reads TGCAGTGCCACTGAGGAGGGGGGCACAGATACGCAGTATTTT. It codes for CSATEEGGTDTQYF.

In this sample, this clone turned up many times. The rearrangement uses TRBV11-2 and TRBJ1-3; no firm D call. The CDR3 has 16 residues. Germline values: CDR1 SGHAT, CDR2 FQNNGV. The germline V and J ends were trimmed by 0 bases and 0 bases, with 9 bases remaining between them. CDR3: CASSLDIGYSGNTIYF. CDR3 nucleotide sequence: TGTGCCAGCAGCTTAGACATCGGGTACTCTGGAAACACCATATATTTT. The full variable domain, in which reference TRBV11-2 and TRBJ1-3 provide the parts outside the CDR3, is EAGVAQSPRYKIIEKRQSVAFWCNPISGHATLYWYQQILGQGPKLLIQFQNNGVVDDSQLPKDRFSAERLKGVDSTLKIQPAKLEDSAVYLCASSLDIGYSGNTIYFGEGSWLTVV.

This clone appeared many times. This sample also contains other DNA sequences that code for the same CDR3. The chain uses TRBV4-1 and TRBJ2-2; TRBD2 aligns across 7 bases. Germline CDR1 reads MGHRA; CDR2 reads YSYEKL. Trimming removed 0 bases from V and 5 bases from J; junction bases left unmatched: 3. CDR3 length: 15 amino acids. Here the CDR3 reads CASSQDGLVTGELFF. CDR3 bases: TGCGCCAGCAGCCAAGACGGACTAGTAACCGGGGAGCTGTTTTTT.

The V call is TRBV20-1, the J call TRBJ1-6, with a tentative D call TRBD1 (6 bases). Trimming removed 2 bases at V and 7 bases at J, with 12 bases between. Germline values: CDR1 DFQATT, CDR2 SNEGSKA (reference sequence). The CDR3 consists of 14 residues. CDR3 nucleotide sequence: TGCAGTGCTAGACAGGGGCCCTCGAATTCACCCCTCCACTTT. Its protein is CSARQGPSNSPLHF.

The rearrangement links TRBV27 to TRBJ1-5; a weak D match, TRBD1 (5 bases). Germline assignment: CDR1 MNHEY and CDR2 SMNVEV (reference sequence). The CDR3 totals 17 residues. V dropped 4 bases and J dropped 1 base, with 17 bases sitting between them. CDR3 residues: CASSSVSEGSSNQPQHF. The DNA for the CDR3 is TGTGCCAGCAGTTCCGTTTCGGAGGGGAGCAGCAATCAGCCCCAGCATTTT.

This clone was detected ten times or more. V usage is TRBV6-1 and J usage is TRBJ2-5; D perhaps matches TRBD2 (6 bases). CDR1 and CDR2 from the germline V gene are MNHNS and SASEGT. CDR3 length: 15 residues. Trimming took off 6 bases at V and 2 bases at J, with 16 bases between the two ends. CDR3 in amino acids: CASRVLGLPQETQYF. The CDR3 region has the DNA TGTGCCAGCAGAGTTCTGGGACTTCCTCAAGAGACCCAGTACTTC.

This clone was counted a few times. The chain uses TRBV2 and TRBJ2-3; D is perhaps TRBD2 (6 bases). V lost 6 bases, J lost 5 bases, and 15 bases lay in between. The CDR3 is made up of 14 amino acids. Per the germline V gene, CDR1 is SNHLY and CDR2 is FYNNEI. This CDR3 is CASSGGGSLDTQYF. DNA of the CDR3: TGTGCCAGCAGCGGGGGTGGGAGTTTAGATACGCAGTATTTT.